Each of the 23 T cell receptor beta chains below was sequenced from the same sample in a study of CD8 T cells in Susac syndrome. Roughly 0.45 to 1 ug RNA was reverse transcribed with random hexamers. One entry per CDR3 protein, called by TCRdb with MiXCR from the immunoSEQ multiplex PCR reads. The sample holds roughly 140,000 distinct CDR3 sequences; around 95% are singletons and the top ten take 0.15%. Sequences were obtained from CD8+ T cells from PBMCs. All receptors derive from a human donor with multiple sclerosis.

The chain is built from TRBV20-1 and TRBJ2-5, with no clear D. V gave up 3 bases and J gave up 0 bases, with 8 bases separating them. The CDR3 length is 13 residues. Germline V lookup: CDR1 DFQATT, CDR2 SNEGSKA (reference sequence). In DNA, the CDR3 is TGCAGTGCTAGGACACAGTACCAAGAGACCCAGTACTTC. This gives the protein CSARTQYQETQYF.

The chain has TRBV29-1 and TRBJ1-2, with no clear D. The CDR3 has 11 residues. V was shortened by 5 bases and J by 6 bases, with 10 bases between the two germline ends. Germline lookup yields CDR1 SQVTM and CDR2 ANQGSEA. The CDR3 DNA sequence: TGCAGCGTTCCCCGGGCTGATGGCTACACCTTC. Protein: CSVPRADGYTF.

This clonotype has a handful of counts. The CDR3 DNA follows: TGCAGCGTTGATCAGGCCCTCCACTATGGCTACACCTTC. This encodes CSVDQALHYGYTF. The chain combines TRBV29-1 with TRBJ1-2; D is unresolved. Germline-derived CDR1 and CDR2 are SQVTM and ANQGSEA. V was cut by 3 bases and J by 3 bases, with 11 bases left in between. The CDR3 is 13 residues long.

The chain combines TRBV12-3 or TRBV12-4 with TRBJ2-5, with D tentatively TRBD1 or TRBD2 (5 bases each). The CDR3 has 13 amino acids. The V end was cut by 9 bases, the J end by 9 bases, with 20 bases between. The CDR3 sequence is CASSPGLRGAQYF. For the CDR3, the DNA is TGTGCCAGTTCCCCCGGGCTTCGAGGGGCCCAGTACTTC.

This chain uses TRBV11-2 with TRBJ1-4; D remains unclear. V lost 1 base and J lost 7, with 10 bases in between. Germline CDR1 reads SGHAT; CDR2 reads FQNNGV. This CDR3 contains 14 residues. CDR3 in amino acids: CASSLGWRGEKLFF. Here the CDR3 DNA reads TGTGCCAGCAGCTTAGGGTGGCGCGGTGAAAAACTGTTTTTT.

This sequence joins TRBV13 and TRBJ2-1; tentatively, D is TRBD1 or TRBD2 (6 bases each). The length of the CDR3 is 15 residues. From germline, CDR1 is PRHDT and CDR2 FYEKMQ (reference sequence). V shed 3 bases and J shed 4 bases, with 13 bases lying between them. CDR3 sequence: CASSFDRGLYNEQFF. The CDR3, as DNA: TGTGCCAGCAGCTTCGACCGGGGGCTATACAATGAGCAGTTCTTC. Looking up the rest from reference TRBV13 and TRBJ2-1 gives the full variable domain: AAGVIQSPRHLIKEKRETATLKCYPIPRHDTVYWYQQGPGQDPQFLISFYEKMQSDKGSIPDRFSAQQFSDYHSELNMSSLELGDSALYFCASSFDRGLYNEQFFGPGTRLTVL.

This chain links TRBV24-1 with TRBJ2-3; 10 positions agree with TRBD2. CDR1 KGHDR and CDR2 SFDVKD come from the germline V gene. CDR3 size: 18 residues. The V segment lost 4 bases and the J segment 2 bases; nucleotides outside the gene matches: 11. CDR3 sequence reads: CATSDATTSGLNTDTQYF. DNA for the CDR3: TGTGCCACCAGTGACGCCACGACTAGCGGGCTTAACACAGATACGCAGTATTTT.

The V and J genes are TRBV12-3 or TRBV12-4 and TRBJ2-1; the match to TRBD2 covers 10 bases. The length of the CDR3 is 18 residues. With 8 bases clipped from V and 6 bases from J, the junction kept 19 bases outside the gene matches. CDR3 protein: CASLQPSSGGPKGNEQFF. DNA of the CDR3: TGTGCCAGCCTTCAACCTTCTAGCGGGGGTCCTAAAGGCAATGAGCAGTTCTTC.

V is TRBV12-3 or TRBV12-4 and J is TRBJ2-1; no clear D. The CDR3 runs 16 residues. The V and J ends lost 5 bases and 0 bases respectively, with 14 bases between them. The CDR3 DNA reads TGTGCCAGCAGTACCACAAGGACCAGCTCCTACAATGAGCAGTTCTTC. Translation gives CASSTTRTSSYNEQFF.

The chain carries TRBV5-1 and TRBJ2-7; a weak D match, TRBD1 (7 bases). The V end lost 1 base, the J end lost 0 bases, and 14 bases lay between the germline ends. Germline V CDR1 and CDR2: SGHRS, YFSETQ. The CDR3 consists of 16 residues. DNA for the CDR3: TGCGCCAGCAGCTTGAGTGCAGGGGGGCCCTCCTACGAGCAGTACTTC. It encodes CASSLSAGGPSYEQYF.

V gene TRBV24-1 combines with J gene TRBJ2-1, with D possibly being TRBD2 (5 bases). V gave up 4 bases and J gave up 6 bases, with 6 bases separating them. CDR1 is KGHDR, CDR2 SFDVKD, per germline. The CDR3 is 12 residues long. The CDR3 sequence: CATSEGGNEQFF. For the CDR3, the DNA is TGTGCCACCAGTGAAGGAGGCAATGAGCAGTTCTTC.

The CDR3: CASALRDDSYNEQFF. The CDR3 nucleotides are TGTGCCAGTGCGCTCAGGGACGACTCCTACAATGAGCAGTTCTTC. This rearrangement joins TRBV19 to TRBJ2-1, with D perhaps being TRBD1 or TRBD2 (5 bases each). The ends were cut back, 8 bases at V and 0 bases at J, with 14 bases in the middle. CDR3 length: 15 residues. Germline V gene data show CDR1 as LNHDA and CDR2 as SQIVND (reference sequence).

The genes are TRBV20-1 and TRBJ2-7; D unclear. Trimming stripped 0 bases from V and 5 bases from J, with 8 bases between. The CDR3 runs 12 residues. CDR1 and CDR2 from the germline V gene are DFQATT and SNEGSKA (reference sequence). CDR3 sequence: CSARDRRNEQYF. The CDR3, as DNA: TGCAGTGCTAGAGATAGAAGGAACGAGCAGTACTTC.

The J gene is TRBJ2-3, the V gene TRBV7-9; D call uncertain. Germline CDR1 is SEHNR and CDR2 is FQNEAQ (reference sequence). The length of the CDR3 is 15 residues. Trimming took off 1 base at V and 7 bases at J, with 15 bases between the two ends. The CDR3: CASSLVGVATNTQYF. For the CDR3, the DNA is TGTGCCAGCAGCTTAGTTGGAGTAGCCACGAATACGCAGTATTTT. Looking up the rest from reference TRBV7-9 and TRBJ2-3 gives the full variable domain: DTGVSQNPRHKITKRGQNVTFRCDPISEHNRLYWYRQTLGQGPEFLTYFQNEAQLEKSRLLSDRFSAERPKGSFSTLEIQRTEQGDSAMYLCASSLVGVATNTQYFGPGTRLTVL.

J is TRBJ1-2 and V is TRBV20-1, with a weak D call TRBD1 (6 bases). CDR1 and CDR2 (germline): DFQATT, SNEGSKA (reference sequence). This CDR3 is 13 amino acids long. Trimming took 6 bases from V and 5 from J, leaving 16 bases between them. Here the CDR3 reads CSAPPGAGYGYTF. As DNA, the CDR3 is TGCAGTGCGCCTCCAGGGGCTGGGTATGGCTACACCTTC.

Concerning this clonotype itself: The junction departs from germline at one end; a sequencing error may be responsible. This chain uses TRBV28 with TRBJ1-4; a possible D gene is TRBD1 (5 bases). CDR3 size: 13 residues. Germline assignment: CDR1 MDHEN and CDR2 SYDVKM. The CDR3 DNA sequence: TGTGCCAGCAGTTTCCGGCTGGGGCAGTACGTTATTTTT. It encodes CASSFRLGQYVIF.

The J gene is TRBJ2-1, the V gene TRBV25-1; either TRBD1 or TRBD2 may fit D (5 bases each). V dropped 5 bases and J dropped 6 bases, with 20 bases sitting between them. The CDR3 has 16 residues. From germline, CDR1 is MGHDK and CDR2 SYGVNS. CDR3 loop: CASSPEGWGKGNEQFF. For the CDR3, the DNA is TGTGCCAGCAGTCCCGAGGGGTGGGGTAAGGGCAATGAGCAGTTCTTC.

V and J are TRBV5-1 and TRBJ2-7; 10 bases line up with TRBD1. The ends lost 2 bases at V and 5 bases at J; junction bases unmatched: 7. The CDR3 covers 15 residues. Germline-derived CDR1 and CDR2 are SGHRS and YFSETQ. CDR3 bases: TGCGCCAGCAGCTTCCGGGACAGGGGATCCGACGAGCAGTACTTC. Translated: CASSFRDRGSDEQYF.

CDR3 DNA sequence: TGCAGCGTTCTAAGCGGGGGGCGAGGGAATGAGCAGTTCTTC. Translated: CSVLSGGRGNEQFF. J is TRBJ2-1 and V is TRBV29-1, with 9 bases that match TRBD2. Germline V gives CDR1 SQVTM, CDR2 ANQGSEA. There are 14 residues in the CDR3. After removal of 5 bases from V and 7 bases from J, the junction contained 9 bases not matched to a gene.

The CDR3 DNA follows: TGTGCCAGCAGCGGGGGACAGGGGGACTATGGCTACACCTTC. Translating gives CASSGGQGDYGYTF. V gene TRBV7-9 combines with J gene TRBJ1-2; 11 nucleotides align to TRBD1. V shed 5 bases, J shed 3 bases, and the junction held 2 bases outside the gene matches. The CDR3 has 14 amino acids. Germline V CDR1 and CDR2: SEHNR, FQNEAQ (reference sequence).

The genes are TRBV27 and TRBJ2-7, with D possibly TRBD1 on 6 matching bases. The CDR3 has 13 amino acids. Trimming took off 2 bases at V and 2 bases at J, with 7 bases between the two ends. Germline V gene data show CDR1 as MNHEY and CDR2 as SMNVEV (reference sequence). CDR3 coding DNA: TGTGCCAGCAGTTTAGGGGACACCTACGAGCAGTACTTC. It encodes CASSLGDTYEQYF.

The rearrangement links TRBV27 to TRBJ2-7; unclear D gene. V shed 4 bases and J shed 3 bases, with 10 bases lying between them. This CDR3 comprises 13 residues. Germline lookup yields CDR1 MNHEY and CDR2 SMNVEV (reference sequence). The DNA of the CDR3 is TGTGCCAGCAGTTATAACAGCGACTACGAGCAGTACTTC. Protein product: CASSYNSDYEQYF.

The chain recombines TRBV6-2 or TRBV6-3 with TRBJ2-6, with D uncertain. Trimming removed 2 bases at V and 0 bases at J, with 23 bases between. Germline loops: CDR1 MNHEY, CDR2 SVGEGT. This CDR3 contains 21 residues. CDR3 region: CASSYLPVRTDESSGANVLTF. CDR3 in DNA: TGTGCCAGCAGTTACCTCCCAGTAAGGACGGATGAATCCTCTGGGGCCAACGTCCTGACTTTC.